This entry features one T cell receptor beta chain sequence. Its antigen is as yet unknown. Profiling relied on immunoSEQ multiplex PCR, and the TCRdb table lists in-frame clones only, not all of them. The sample records 70,000 to 80,000 clones, approximately 94% being singletons. This record comes from a study of PD-1 blockade in classical Hodgkin lymphoma. Study overall: Nivolumab was administered to patients intravenously at 3 mg/kg every 2 weeks. Points from the study as a whole: The baseline diversity of complete responders showed similarity to that of newly diagnosed patients.

V gave up 0 bases and J gave up 2 bases; unmatched junction bases: 13. Germline assignment: CDR1 LGHNA and CDR2 YSLEER. The CDR3 loop spans 18 amino acids. In every patient, relapse followed autologous stem cell transplantation, while exposure to brentuximab vedotin differed. Best outcomes ranged across complete response, partial response and progressive disease. The receptor's source is a human donor with classical Hodgkin lymphoma. This chain connects TRBV4-3 to TRBJ2-7; 7 nucleotides align to TRBD2. The source material was peripheral blood mononuclear cells (PBMCs), sampled at baseline. CDR3 coding DNA: TGCGCCAGCAGCCAAGATTCAGGAGCGGGGATGTATACCTACGAGCAGTACTTC. Its protein is CASSQDSGAGMYTYEQYF.